The subject of this entry is one TCR beta chain. Its antigen is currently unknown. This sample was included in a study of T-cell memory formation after mild COVID-19. The wider study: Clustering of TCRs was largely donor specific. Study conclusions and caveats: Clones that contracted from day 15 to 85 were balanced CD4/CD8, while later expanders leaned CD4+. There were some responding clones in pre-infection memory, which suggested that cross-reactive memory had joined. The CD4+ clones that contracted clustered mainly within CM and EM, and the CD8+ clones concentrated in EMRA.

This CDR3 region has 15 residues. Per the germline V gene, CDR1 is SEHNR and CDR2 is FQNEAQ (reference sequence). Between the trimmed V and J ends, which lost 8 bases and 5 bases, there was a span of 19 bases. TCRdb reprocessed the 5' RACE reads with MiXCR, giving one entry per CDR3 protein. The sample includes around 250,000 distinct CDR3 sequences, approximately 15% of them seen just once. This receptor was obtained from a man between 18 and 29 years old who had mild COVID-19 (a few samples of this study predate the infection). Cell type and time point are not known. The chain links TRBV7-9 to TRBJ2-1, with D unclear. The sample consisted of PBMCs or a T cell subset sorted from them (not recorded which). CDR3 sequence: CASGIFRADNNEQFF. The CDR3 nucleotides are TGTGCCAGCGGGATTTTCCGGGCCGACAACAATGAGCAGTTCTTC.